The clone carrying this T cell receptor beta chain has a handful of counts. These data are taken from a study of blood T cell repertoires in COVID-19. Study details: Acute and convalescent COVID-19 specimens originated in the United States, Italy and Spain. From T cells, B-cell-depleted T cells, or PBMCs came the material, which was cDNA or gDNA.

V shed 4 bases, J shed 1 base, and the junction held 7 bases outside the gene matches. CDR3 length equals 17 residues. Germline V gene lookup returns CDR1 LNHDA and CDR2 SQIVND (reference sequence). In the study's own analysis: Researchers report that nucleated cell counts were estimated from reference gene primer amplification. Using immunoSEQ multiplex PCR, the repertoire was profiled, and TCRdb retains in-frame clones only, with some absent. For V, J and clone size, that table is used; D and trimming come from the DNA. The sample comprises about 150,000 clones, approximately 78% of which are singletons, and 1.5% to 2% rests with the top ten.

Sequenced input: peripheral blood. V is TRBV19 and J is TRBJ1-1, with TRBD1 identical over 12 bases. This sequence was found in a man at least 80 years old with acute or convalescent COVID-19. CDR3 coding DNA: TGTGCCAGTAGTAGAGGGACAGGGGGCGCGGGGAACACTGAAGCTTTCTTT. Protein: CASSRGTGGAGNTEAFF.